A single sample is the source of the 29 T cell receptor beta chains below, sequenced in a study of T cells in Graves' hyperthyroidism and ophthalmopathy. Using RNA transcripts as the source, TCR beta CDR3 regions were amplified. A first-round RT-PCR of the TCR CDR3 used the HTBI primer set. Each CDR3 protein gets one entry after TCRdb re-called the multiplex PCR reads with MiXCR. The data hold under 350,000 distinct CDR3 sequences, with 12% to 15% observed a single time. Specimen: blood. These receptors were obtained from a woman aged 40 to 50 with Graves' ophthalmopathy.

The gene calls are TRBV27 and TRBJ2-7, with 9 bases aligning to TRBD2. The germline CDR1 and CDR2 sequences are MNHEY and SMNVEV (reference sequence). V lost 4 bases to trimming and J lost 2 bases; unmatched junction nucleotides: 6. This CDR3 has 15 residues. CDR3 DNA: TGTGCCAGCAGTTCGCGACTAGCGGCAGCCTACGAGCAGTACTTC. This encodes CASSSRLAAAYEQYF.

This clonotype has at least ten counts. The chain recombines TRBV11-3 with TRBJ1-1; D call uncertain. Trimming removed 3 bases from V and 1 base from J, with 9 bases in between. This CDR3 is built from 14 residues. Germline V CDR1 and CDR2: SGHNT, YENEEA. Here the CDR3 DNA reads TGTGCCAGCAGCTTCCTAAGTTGGAACACTGAAGCTTTCTTT. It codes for CASSFLSWNTEAFF. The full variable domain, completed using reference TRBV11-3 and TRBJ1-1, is EAGVVQSPRYKIIEKKQPVAFWCNPISGHNTLYWYLQNLGQGPELLIRYENEEAVDDSQLPKDRFSAERLKGVDSTLKIQPAELGDSAVYLCASSFLSWNTEAFFGQGTRLTVV.

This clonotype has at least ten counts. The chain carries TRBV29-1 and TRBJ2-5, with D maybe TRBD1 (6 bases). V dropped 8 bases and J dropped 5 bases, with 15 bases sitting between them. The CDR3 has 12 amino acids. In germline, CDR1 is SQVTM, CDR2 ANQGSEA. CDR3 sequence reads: CSTYSGAETQYF. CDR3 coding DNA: TGCAGCACATACTCAGGGGCGGAGACCCAGTACTTC.

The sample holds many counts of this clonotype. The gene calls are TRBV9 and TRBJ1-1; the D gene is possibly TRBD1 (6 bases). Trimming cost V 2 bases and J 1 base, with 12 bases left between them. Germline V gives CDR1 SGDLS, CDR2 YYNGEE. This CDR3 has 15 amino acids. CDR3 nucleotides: TGTGCCAGCAGCGTTTATGCGACAGGGAACACTGAAGCTTTCTTT. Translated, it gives CASSVYATGNTEAFF.

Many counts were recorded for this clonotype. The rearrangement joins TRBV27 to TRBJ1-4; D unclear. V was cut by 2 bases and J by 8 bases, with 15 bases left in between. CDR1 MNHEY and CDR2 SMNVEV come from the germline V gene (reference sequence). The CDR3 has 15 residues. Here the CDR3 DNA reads TGTGCCAGCAGTTTAAATGGGCTAAGAAACGAAAAACTGTTTTTT. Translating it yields CASSLNGLRNEKLFF.

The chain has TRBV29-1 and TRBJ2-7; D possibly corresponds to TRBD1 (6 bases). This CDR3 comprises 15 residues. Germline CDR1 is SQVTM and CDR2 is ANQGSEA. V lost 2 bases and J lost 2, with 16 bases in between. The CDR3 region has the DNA TGCAGCGTTGAAACAACGCAGGGGAGCCCCTACGAGCAGTACTTC. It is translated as CSVETTQGSPYEQYF.

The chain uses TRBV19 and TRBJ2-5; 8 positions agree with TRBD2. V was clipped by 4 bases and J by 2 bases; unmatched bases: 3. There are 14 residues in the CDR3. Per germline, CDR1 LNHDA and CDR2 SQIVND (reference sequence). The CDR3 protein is CASSTGGGQETQYF. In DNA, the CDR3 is TGTGCCAGTAGTACTGGCGGGGGGCAAGAGACCCAGTACTTC. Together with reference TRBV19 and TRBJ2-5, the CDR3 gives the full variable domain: DGGITQSPKYLFRKEGQNVTLSCEQNLNHDAMYWYRQDPGQGLRLIYYSQIVNDFQKGDIAEGYSVSREKKESFPLTVTSAQKNPTAFYLCASSTGGGQETQYFGPGTRLLVL.

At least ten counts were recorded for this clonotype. CDR3 residues: CSAPVRTGPGGTEAFF. Here the CDR3 DNA reads TGCAGTGCTCCCGTACGGACAGGCCCAGGGGGAACTGAAGCTTTCTTT. The V gene is TRBV20-1, the J gene TRBJ1-1; the match to TRBD1 covers 7 bases. The CDR3 consists of 16 residues. Germline-derived CDR1 and CDR2 are DFQATT and SNEGSKA (reference sequence). V dropped 5 bases and J dropped 5; count of bases not matched to a gene: 17.

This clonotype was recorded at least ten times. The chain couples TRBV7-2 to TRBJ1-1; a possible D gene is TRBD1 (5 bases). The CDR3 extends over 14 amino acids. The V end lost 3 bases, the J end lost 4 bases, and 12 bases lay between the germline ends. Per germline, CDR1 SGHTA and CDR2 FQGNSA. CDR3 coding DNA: TGTGCCAGCAGCTTCGAGGGGTATGGCACTGAAGCTTTCTTT. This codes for CASSFEGYGTEAFF.

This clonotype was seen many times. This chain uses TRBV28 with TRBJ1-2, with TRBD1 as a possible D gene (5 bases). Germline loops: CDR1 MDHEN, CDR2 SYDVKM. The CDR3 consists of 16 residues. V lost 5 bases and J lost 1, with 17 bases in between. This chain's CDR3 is CASSRRRRGGNYGYTF. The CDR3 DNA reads TGTGCCAGCAGTCGCCGCCGGCGGGGGGGTAACTATGGCTACACCTTC.

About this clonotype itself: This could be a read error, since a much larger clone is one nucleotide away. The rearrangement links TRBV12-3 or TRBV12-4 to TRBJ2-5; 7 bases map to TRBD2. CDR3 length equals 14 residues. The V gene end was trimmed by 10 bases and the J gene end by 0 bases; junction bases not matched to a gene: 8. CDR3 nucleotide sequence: TGTGCCATTACAAGGACTAGGGACCAAGAGACCCAGTACTTC. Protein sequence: CAITRTRDQETQYF.

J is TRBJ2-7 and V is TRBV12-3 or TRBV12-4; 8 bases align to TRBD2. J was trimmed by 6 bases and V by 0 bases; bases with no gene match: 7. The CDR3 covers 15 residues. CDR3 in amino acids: CASSLAGAGGCEQYF. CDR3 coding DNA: TGTGCCAGCAGTTTAGCGGGGGCGGGGGGATGCGAGCAGTACTTC.

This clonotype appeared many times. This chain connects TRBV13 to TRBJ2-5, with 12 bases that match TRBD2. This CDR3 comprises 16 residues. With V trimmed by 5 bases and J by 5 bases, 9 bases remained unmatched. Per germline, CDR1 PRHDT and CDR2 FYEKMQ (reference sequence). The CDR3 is CASSADGLAGGETQYF. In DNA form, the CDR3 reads TGTGCCAGCAGCGCCGATGGGCTAGCGGGAGGGGAGACCCAGTACTTC.

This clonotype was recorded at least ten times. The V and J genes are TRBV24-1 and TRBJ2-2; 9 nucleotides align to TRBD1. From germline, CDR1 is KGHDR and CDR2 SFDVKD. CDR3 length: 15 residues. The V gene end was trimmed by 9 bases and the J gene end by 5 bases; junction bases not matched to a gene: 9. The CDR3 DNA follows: TGTGCCACCCAAGACGGGACAGGGCCTACCGGGGAGCTGTTTTTT. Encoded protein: CATQDGTGPTGELFF.

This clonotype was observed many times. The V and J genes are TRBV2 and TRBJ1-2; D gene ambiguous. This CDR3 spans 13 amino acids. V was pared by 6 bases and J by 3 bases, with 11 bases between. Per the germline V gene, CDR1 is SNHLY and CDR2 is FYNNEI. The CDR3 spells CASRSRRDYGYTF. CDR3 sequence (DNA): TGTGCCAGCAGGAGCAGGCGGGACTATGGCTACACCTTC.

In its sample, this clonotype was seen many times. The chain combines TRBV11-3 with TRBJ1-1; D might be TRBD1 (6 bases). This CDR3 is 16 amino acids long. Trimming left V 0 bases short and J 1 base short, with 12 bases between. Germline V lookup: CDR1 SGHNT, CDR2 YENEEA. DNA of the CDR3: TGTGCCAGCAGCTTAGACGGAAGAGGGGGGAACACTGAAGCTTTCTTT. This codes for CASSLDGRGGNTEAFF.

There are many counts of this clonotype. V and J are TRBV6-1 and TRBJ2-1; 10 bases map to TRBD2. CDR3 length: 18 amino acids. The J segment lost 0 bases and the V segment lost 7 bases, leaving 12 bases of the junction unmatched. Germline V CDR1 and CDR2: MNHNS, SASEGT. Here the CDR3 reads CASTYSWRTSGSYNEQFF. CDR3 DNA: TGTGCCAGCACCTACTCATGGAGGACTAGCGGCTCCTACAATGAGCAGTTCTTC.

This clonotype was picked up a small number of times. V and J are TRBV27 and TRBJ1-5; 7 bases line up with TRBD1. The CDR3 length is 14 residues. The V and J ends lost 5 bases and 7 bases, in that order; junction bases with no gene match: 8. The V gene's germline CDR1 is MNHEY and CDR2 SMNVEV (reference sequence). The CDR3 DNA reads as TGTGCCAGCAGTGTCGGATACAGGGGACAGCCCCAGCATTTT. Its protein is CASSVGYRGQPQHF.

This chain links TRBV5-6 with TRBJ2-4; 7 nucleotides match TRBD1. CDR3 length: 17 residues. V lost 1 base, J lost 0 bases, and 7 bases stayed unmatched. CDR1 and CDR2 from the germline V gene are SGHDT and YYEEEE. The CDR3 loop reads CASSLLQGIIAKNIQYF. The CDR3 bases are TGTGCCAGCAGCTTGTTACAGGGGATTATAGCCAAAAACATTCAGTACTTC.

CDR3 residues: CASSQDFGSYNEQFF. CDR3 in DNA: TGTGCCAGCAGCCAAGATTTCGGATCCTACAATGAGCAGTTCTTC. The chain is built from TRBV3-1 and TRBJ2-1; D gene uncertain. The length of the CDR3 is 15 residues. Per the germline V gene, CDR1 is LGHDT and CDR2 is YNNKEL (reference sequence). Trimming removed 0 bases at V and 1 base at J, with 7 bases between.

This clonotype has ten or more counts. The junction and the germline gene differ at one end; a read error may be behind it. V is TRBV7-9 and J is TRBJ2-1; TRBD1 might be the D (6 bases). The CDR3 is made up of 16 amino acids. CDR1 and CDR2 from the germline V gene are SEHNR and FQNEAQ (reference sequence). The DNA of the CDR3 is TGTGCCAGCAGCAACTACAGGGCCGTCTCCGACAATGAGCAGTTCTTC. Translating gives CASSNYRAVSDNEQFF.

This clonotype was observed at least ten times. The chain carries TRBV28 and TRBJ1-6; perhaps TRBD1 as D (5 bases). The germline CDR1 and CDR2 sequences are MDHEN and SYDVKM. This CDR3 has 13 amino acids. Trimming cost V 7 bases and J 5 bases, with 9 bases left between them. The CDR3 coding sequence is TGTGCCAGCAATCCAGGGAATAATTCACCCCTCCACTTT. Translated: CASNPGNNSPLHF. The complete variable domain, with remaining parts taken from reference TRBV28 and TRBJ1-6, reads DVKVTQSSRYLVKRTGEKVFLECVQDMDHENMFWYRQDPGLGLRLIYFSYDVKMKEKGDIPEGYSVSREKKERFSLILESASTNQTSMYLCASNPGNNSPLHFGNGTRLTVT.

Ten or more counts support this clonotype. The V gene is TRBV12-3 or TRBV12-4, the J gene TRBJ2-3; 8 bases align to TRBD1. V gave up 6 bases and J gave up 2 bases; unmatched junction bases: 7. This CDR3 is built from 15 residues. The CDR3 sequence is CASSVGQAYTDTQYF. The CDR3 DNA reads TGTGCCAGCAGCGTGGGACAGGCCTACACAGATACGCAGTATTTT.

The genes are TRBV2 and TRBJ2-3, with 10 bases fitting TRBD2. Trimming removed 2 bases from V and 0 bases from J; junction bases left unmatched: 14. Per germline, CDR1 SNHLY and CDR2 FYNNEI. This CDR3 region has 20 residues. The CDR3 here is CASSEPVSGLADTSTDTQYF. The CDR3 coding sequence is TGTGCCAGCAGTGAACCAGTCTCCGGACTAGCGGATACTAGCACAGATACGCAGTATTTT.

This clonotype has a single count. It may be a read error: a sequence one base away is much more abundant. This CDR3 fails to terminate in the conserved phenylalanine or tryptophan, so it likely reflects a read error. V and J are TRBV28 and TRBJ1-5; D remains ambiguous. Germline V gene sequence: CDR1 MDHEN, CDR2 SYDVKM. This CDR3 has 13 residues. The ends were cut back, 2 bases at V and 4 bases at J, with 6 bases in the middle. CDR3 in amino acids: CASSLRVNQPQHS. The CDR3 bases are TGTGCCAGCAGTTTACGGGTTAATCAGCCCCAGCATTCT.

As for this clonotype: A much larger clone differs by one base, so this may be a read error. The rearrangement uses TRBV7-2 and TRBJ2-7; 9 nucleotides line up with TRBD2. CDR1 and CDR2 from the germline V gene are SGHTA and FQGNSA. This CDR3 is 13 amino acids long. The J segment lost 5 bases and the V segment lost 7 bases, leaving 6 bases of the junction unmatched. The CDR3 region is CASIGSGSHEQYF. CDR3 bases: TGTGCCAGCATCGGTAGCGGGAGTCACGAGCAGTACTTC.

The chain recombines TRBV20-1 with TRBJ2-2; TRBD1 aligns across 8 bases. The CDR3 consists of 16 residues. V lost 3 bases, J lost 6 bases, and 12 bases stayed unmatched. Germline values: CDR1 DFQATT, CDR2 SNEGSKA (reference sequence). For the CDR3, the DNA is TGCAGTGCTAGTGAGCCAGGGGGCGAGAGGTCCGGGGAGCTGTTTTTT. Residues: CSASEPGGERSGELFF.

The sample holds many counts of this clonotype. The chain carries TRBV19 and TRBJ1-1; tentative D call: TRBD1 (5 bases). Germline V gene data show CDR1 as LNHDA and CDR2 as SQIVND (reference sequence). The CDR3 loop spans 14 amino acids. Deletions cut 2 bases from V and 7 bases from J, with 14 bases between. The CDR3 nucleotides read TGTGCCAGTAGTATAAAACCAGGGTCGGGTGAAGCTTTCTTT. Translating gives CASSIKPGSGEAFF.

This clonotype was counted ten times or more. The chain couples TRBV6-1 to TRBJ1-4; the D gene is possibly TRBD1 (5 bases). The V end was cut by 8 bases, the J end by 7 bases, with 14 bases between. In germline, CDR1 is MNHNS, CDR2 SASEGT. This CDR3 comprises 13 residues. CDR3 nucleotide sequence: TGTGCCAGCGAGAGGGGTCCAGGTGAAAAACTGTTTTTT. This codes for CASERGPGEKLFF.